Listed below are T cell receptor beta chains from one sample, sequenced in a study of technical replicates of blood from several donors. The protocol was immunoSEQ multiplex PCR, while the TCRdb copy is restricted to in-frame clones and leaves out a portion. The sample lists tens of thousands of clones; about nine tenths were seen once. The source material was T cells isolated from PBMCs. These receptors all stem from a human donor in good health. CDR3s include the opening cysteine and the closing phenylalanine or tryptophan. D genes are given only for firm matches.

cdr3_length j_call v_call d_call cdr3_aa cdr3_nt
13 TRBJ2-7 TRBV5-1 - CASSLVRGYEQYF TGCGCCAGCAGCTTGGTCAGGGGCTACGAGCAGTACTTC
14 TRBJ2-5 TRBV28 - CASSPQGIQETQYF TGTGCCAGCAGTCCACAGGGAATCCAAGAGACCCAGTACTTC
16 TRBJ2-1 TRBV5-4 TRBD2 CASNTALGLAGEKQFF TGTGCCAGCAACACCGCCTTAGGACTAGCGGGAGAAAAGCAGTTCTTC
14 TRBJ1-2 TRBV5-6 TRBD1 CASSLGPGGASYTF TGTGCCAGCAGCTTGGGGCCAGGGGGCGCGAGCTACACCTTC
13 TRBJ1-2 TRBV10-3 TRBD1 CAISAGTGYGYTF TGTGCCATCAGTGCCGGGACAGGCTATGGCTACACCTTC
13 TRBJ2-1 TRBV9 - CASSVGGGGQQFF TGTGCCAGCAGCGTAGGTGGAGGGGGCCAGCAGTTCTTC
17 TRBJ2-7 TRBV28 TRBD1 CASSYSLRTGFPYEQYF TGTGCCAGCAGTTATTCCCTAAGGACAGGGTTCCCCTACGAGCAGTACTTC
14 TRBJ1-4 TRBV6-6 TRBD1 CASSYEDRVEKLFF TGTGCCAGCAGTTACGAGGACAGGGTTGAAAAACTGTTTTTT
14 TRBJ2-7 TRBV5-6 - CASMLGGSPYEQYF TGTGCCAGCATGCTCGGGGGTTCACCCTACGAGCAGTACTTC
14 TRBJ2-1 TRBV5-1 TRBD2 CASSLLAGGNEQFF TGCGCCAGCAGTTTACTAGCGGGAGGAAATGAGCAGTTCTTC